The present TCR beta chain was sequenced within a study of CD8 T cells in ankylosing spondylitis. The study's findings and limits: Blood of patients with ankylosing spondylitis appeared to be characterized by a TCR beta motif of several highly homologous variants. The study looked at matched synovial fluid samples from ankylosing spondylitis patients. Disease-linked clones were reported to be significantly enriched there. Previous work reported some of these motif variants in the synovial fluid and blood of reactive arthritis.

Quantitative 5'-RACE was performed with molecular barcodes, and it yielded the TCR beta libraries. TCRdb ran MiXCR on the 5' RACE reads and lists one entry per CDR3 protein. The table lists some 180,000 distinct CDR3 sequences, 15% to 20% of them singletons. About this clonotype itself: The antigen remains unidentified.

The CDR3 has 12 residues. The sample consisted of blood, either unsorted or a sorted T cell fraction (not recorded which). This chain joins TRBV23-1 and TRBJ2-5; a weak D match, TRBD1 (6 bases). TRBV23-1 is labeled an ORF, and its function is uncertain. The clonotype comes from a male donor between 5 and 35 years old with ankylosing spondylitis or in good health (not recorded which). The CDR3 protein is CVLGHSQETQYF. CDR3 DNA sequence: TGCGTCCTGGGACACAGCCAAGAGACCCAGTACTTC.